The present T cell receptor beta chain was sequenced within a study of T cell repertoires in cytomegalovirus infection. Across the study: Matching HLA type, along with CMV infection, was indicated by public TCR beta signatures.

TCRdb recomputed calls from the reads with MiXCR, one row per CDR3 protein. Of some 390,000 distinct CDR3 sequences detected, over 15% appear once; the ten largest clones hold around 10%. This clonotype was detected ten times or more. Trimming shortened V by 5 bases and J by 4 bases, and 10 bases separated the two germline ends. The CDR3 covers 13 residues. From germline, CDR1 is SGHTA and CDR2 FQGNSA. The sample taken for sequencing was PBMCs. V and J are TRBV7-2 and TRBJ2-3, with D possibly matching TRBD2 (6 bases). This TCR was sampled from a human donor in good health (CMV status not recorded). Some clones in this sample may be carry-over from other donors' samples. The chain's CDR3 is CASSRRGSDTQYF. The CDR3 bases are TGTGCCAGCAGCCGGAGGGGATCAGATACGCAGTATTTT.